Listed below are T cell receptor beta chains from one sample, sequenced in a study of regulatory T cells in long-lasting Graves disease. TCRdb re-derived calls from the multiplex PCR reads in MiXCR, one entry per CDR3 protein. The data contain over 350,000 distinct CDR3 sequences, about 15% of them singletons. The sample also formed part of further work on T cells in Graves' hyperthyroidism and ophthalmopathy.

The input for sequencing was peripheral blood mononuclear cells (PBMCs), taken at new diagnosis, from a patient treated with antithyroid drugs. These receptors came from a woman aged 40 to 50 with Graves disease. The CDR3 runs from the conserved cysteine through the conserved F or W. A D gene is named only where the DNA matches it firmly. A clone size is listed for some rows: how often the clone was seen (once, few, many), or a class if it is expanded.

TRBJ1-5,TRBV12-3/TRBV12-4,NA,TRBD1,TGTGCCAGCAGCCCTAGACAGGGGGCCTGGTGGAATCAGCCCCAGCATTTT,CASSPRQGAWWNQPQHF
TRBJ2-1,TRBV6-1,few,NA,TGTGCCAGCAGTGAGAGTGGAGTGGATGAGCAGTTCTTC,CASSESGVDEQFF
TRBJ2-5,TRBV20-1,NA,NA,TGCAGTGCTAGAACTCTTTCAGGGGATCAAGAGACCCAGTACTTC,CSARTLSGDQETQYF
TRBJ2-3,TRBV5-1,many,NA,TGCGCCAGCAGCTATGGACAACAGATCACAGATACGCAGTATTTT,CASSYGQQITDTQYF
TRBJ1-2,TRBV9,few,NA,TGTGCCAGCAGCGTACTCGGAGCTAACTATGGCTACACCTTC,CASSVLGANYGYTF
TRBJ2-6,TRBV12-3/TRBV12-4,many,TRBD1,TGTGCCAGCACTCCTACATTCGGGACAGGCGGCTCTGGGGCCAACGTCCTGACTTTC,CASTPTFGTGGSGANVLTF
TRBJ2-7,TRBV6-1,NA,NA,TGTGCCAGCAGTGGATGGCTAGTCGGGGCGCGCTACGAGCAGTACTTC,CASSGWLVGARYEQYF
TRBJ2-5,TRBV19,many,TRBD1,TGTGCCAGTAGTAACGTACGACAGGGGAGTAGAGAGACCCAGTACTTC,CASSNVRQGSRETQYF
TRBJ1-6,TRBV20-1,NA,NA,TGCAGTGCTAGTCAGCGGGACATATATAATTCACCCCTCCACTTT,CSASQRDIYNSPLHF
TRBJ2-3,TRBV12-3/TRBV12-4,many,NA,TGTGCCAGCAGATTTGGGTCTAGCACAGATACGCAGTATTTT,CASRFGSSTDTQYF
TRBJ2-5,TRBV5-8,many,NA,TGTGCCAGCAGCTTCATGGGGTCCGCCCAAGAGACCCAGTACTTC,CASSFMGSAQETQYF
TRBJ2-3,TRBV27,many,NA,TGTGCCAGCAGTTTATTTGGCGGGACAGATACGCAGTATTTT,CASSLFGGTDTQYF
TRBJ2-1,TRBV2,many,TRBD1,TGTGCCAGCAGCCGGGACAGGGAAGATGAGCAGTTCTTC,CASSRDREDEQFF
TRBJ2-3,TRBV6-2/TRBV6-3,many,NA,TGTGCCAGCAGAGCAACTTCGGACTACGCGGATACGCAGTATTTT,CASRATSDYADTQYF
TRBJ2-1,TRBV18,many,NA,TGTGCCAGCTCACCGCTGGAGGGCAATGAGCAGTTCTTC,CASSPLEGNEQFF
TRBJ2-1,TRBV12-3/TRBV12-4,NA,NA,TGTGCCGGCAGTTTAGGAGAGGTCTACAATGAGCAGTTCTTC,CAGSLGEVYNEQFF
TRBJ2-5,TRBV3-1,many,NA,TGTGCCAGCAGCCAAGATTTCGGGGTAGAGACCCAGTACTTC,CASSQDFGVETQYF
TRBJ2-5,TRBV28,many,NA,NA,CAISRGGRAGQETQYF
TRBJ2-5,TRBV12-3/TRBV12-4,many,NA,TGTGCCAGCAGCCGACAGCCGTACCAAGAGACCCAGTACTTC,CASSRQPYQETQYF
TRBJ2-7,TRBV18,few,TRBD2,TGTGCCAGCTCACCACCTTTCAAACTAGCGGAAATATACGAGCAGTACTTC,CASSPPFKLAEIYEQYF
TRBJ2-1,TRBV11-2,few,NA,TGTGCCAGCTGCATCAGGGGGAGCGGGAGAGGTTACAATGAGCAGTTCTTC,CASCIRGSGRGYNEQFF
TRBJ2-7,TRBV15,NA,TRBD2,TGTGCCACCAGCAGAGGCCTAGCGGGAGGAAACTACGAGCAGTACTTC,CATSRGLAGGNYEQYF
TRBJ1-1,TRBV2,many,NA,TGTGCCAGCAGGAGGGTGGAAGCTTTCTTT,CASRRVEAFF
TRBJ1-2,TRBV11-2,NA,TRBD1,TGTGCCGGCAGCGCGACCCAGGGGGCTGGCTACACCTTC,CAGSATQGAGYTF
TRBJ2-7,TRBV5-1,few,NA,TGCGCCAGCAGAGGGTCCAGCTACGAGCAGTACTTC,CASRGSSYEQYF
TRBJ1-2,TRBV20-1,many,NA,TGCAGTGCTAGATCCCCAGTAGGGGAAGGCTACACCTTC,CSARSPVGEGYTF
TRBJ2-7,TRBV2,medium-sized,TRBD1,TGTGCCAGCAGTGAACCTCTCAGGGGGCCCGAGCAGTACTTC,CASSEPLRGPEQYF
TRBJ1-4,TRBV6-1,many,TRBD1,TGTGCCAGTCGGAATCTCCGGGACAGTCTCGGAAAACTGTTTTTT,CASRNLRDSLGKLFF
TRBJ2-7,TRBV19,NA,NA,TGTGCCAGTAGTATATCTAGCAATTCCGAGCAGTACTTC,CASSISSNSEQYF
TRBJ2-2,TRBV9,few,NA,TGTGCCAGCAGCGGAATAGCGGAAAACACCGGGGAGCTGTTTTTT,CASSGIAENTGELFF
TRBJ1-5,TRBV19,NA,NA,TGTGCCAGCGGCCCCACCCTAGGCAATCAGCCCCAGCATTTT,CASGPTLGNQPQHF
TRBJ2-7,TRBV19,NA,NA,TGTGCCAGTAGTCCTAGGGCGTCACTTTACGAGCAGTACTTC,CASSPRASLYEQYF
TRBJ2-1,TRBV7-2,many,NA,TGTGCCAGCAGCTTAACCCCAGCCCTTTTTGAGCAGTTCTTC,CASSLTPALFEQFF